A selection of T cell receptor beta chains follows, all from one sample in a study of blood T cell repertoires in COVID-19. This table comes from immunoSEQ multiplex PCR, and its TCRdb copy is limited to in-frame clones, with some not included. The sample shows under 50,000 clones, 85% to 95% of them seen only once. The sample comprised peripheral blood. The receptors originated from a man between 60 and 75 years old with COVID-19, enrolled during active disease. The CDR3 runs from the conserved cysteine through the conserved F or W. The D gene is left open where the match is weak. Clone size appears in some rows only: once, few, many, or a class for an expanded clone.

>-|TRBJ1-2|medium-sized|TRBV4-2
CASSRGPGYTF
TGTGCCAGCAGCCGGGGCCCTGGCTACACCTTC
>TRBD2|TRBJ2-7|-|TRBV28
CASVSNGGTFGF
TGTGCCAGCGTAAGCAACGGGGGGACTTTTGGGTTC
>TRBD1|TRBJ1-3|-|TRBV6-5
CASSRQGSGNTIYF
TGTGCCAGCAGTCGACAGGGCAGTGGAAACACCATATATTTT
>-|TRBJ1-5|-|TRBV5-1
CASSQDPGGNQPQHF
TGCGCCAGCAGCCAAGACCCCGGAGGCAATCAGCCCCAGCATTTT
>-|TRBJ2-2|-|TRBV5-4
CASSLGGSANTGELFF
TGTGCCAGCAGCTTGGGTGGCAGCGCGAACACCGGGGAGCTGTTTTTT
>TRBD2|TRBJ2-7|-|TRBV7-9
CASTYGGGDSYEQYF
TGTGCCAGCACCTATGGGGGAGGGGACTCCTACGAGCAGTACTTC
>TRBD2|TRBJ2-2|-|TRBV7-3
CASRLHPTSGGTGELFF
TGTGCCAGCAGACTACACCCTACTAGCGGGGGCACCGGGGAGCTGTTTTTT
>-|TRBJ2-2|-|TRBV25-1
CLRGGTANTGELFF
TGTCTGAGAGGGGGGACAGCGAACACCGGGGAGCTGTTTTTT
>-|TRBJ1-2|-|TRBV18
CASSPPNREMYGYTF
TGTGCCAGCTCACCACCAAACAGGGAGATGTATGGCTACACCTTC
>TRBD1|TRBJ2-7|-|TRBV5-1
CASSPGQGRYEQYF
TGCGCCAGCAGCCCGGGACAGGGTCGCTACGAGCAGTACTTC